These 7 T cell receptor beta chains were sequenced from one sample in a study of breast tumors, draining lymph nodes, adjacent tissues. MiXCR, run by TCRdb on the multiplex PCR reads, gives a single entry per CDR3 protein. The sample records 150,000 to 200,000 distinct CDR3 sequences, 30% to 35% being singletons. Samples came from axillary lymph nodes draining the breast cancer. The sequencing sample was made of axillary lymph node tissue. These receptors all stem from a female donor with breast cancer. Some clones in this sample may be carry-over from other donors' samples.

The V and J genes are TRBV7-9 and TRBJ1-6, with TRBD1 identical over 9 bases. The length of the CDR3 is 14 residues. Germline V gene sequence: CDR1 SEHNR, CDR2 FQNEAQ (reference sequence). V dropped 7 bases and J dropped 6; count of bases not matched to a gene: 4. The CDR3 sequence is CASNRQGVNSPLHF. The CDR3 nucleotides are TGTGCCAGCAATAGACAGGGGGTTAATTCACCCCTCCACTTT.

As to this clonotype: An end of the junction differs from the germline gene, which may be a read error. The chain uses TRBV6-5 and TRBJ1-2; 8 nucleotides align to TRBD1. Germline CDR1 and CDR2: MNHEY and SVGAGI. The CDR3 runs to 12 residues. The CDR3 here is CASSPRTGHCDF. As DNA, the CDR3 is TGTGCCAGCAGTCCGAGGACAGGGCATTGCGACTTC.

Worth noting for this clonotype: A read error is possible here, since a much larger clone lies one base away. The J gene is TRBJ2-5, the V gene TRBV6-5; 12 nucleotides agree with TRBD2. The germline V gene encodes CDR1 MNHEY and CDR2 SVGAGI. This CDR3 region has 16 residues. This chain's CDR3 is CAGSYPSGGARETQYF. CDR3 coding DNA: TGTGCCGGCAGTTACCCTAGCGGGGGGGCTCGGGAGACCCAGTACTTC.

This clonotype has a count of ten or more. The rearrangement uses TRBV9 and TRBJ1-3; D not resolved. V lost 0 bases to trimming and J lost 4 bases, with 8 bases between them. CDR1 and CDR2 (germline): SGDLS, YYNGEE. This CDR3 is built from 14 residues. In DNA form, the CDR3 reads TGTGCCAGCAGCGTAGTAGGGTCCGGAAACACCATATATTTT. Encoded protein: CASSVVGSGNTIYF.

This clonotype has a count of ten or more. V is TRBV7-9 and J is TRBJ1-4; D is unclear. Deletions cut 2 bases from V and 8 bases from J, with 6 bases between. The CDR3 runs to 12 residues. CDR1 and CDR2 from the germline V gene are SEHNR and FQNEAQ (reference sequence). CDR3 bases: TGTGCCAGCAGCTTAATGAGGGAAAAACTGTTTTTT. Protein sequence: CASSLMREKLFF.

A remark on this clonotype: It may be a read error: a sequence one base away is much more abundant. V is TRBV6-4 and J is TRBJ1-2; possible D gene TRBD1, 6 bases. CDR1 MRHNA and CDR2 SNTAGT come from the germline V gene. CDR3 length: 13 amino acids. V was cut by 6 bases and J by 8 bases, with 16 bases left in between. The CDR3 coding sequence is TGTGCCAGCAGGGGGGACTACAGGGAAGGCTACACCTTC. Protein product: CASRGDYREGYTF.

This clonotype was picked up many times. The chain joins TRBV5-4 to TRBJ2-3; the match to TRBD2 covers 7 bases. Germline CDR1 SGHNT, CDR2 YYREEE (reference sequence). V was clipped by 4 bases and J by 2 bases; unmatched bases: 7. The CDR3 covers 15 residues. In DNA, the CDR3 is TGTGCCAGCAGCCCCCTAACTAGCGTCACAGATACGCAGTATTTT. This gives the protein CASSPLTSVTDTQYF.